This TCR beta chain was sequenced in a study of immune cell composition in non-small cell lung cancer. Some clones are missing from TCRdb's copy, which holds only in-frame ones; the method was immunoSEQ multiplex PCR. The sample carries 14,000 to 15,000 clones, around 69% recorded once. Broader study findings: Lung squamous cell carcinoma tumours had significantly higher top 10 clone scores and productive clonality than lung adenocarcinoma. No significant correlation existed between pack-years smoked and tumour clonality.

Template was genomic DNA from frozen, unsorted single-cell suspensions. V was cut by 5 bases and J by 2 bases, with 15 bases left in between. This CDR3 is 15 amino acids long. Germline loops: CDR1 MRHNA, CDR2 SNTAGT. Concerning this clone itself: Its matching antigen is unknown.

This sequence was found in a human donor with non-small cell lung cancer. V usage is TRBV6-4 and J usage is TRBJ1-2; D gene ambiguous. The sequenced sample consisted of lung tumor tissue. The CDR3 sequence: CASSSREAENYGYTF. DNA of the CDR3: TGTGCCAGCAGTTCCCGGGAGGCTGAAAACTATGGCTACACCTTC.